A single sample is the source of the 32 T cell receptor beta chains below, sequenced in a study of control samples from healthy donors and cancer patients (dated by TCRdb to about 2020). Library construction relied on the immunoSEQ multiplex PCR assay. Drawn from immuneACCESS, this table holds only the in-frame rearrangements with V and J called that TCRdb kept. Clones are partly lost; checked studies trace under half to an unresolved V gene and leave the rest unexplained. Recorded for this sample are about 26,000 clones; 80% to 85% of them occurred a single time. The ten largest clones capture roughly 23% of the sample. Sequences were obtained from PBMCs. The receptor source for this set is a man aged 55 to 70 with colorectal cancer.

The chain has TRBV28 and TRBJ1-6; 7 bases line up with TRBD1. V lost 7 bases to trimming and J lost 13 bases; unmatched junction nucleotides: 10. This CDR3 is 13 amino acids long. From germline, CDR1 is MDHEN and CDR2 SYDVKM. The CDR3 nucleotides are TGTGCCAGCAATAGGGACAGAGCCTTCCCCCTCCACTTT. Its translation is CASNRDRAFPLHF.

This chain connects TRBV3-1 (or the pseudogene TRBV3-2) to TRBJ2-3, with D possibly matching TRBD1 (5 bases). V lost 2 bases to trimming and J lost 2 bases, with 11 bases between them. The length of the CDR3 is 15 residues. CDR1 LGHDT and CDR2 YNNKEL come from the germline V gene (reference sequence). As DNA, the CDR3 is TGTGCCAGCAGCCAACTAGGGGTCCTCACAGATACGCAGTATTTT. Protein: CASSQLGVLTDTQYF.

In its sample, this clone was seen a few times. The chain employs TRBV6-1 and TRBJ2-7; maybe TRBD2 (6 bases). V was trimmed by 2 bases and J by 2 bases, leaving 10 bases between them. The length of the CDR3 is 14 residues. Germline V CDR1 and CDR2: MNHNS, SASEGT. The chain's CDR3 is CASSEIGTPYEQYF. As DNA, the CDR3 is TGTGCCAGCAGTGAAATCGGGACTCCCTACGAGCAGTACTTC.

The V call is TRBV6-5, the J call TRBJ1-4, with D perhaps TRBD1 (6 bases). The CDR3 covers 14 residues. The V end was cut by 6 bases, the J end by 4 bases, with 12 bases between. CDR1 and CDR2 (germline): MNHEY, SVGAGI. The CDR3 here is CASSYRDLNEKLFF. The CDR3 DNA is TGTGCCAGCAGCTACAGGGACCTTAATGAAAAACTGTTTTTT.

The chain recombines TRBV10-3 with TRBJ1-5; 9 positions match TRBD1. CDR3 length equals 16 residues. With 3 bases clipped from V and 3 bases from J, the junction kept 6 bases outside the gene matches. CDR1 is ENHRY, CDR2 SYGVKD, per germline. In DNA, the CDR3 is TGTGCCATCAGTGAAGAACAGGGGGCTTTCAATCAGCCCCAGCATTTT. Protein sequence: CAISEEQGAFNQPQHF.

This chain joins TRBV5-5 and TRBJ1-6; possibly TRBD1 for D (6 bases). The germline CDR1 and CDR2 sequences are SGHKS and YYEKEE (reference sequence). This CDR3 has 16 amino acids. The V and J ends lost 4 bases and 9 bases respectively, with 20 bases between them. The CDR3 DNA is TGTGCCAGCAGCCCTTGGGGACATCCCAATTCTTCACCCCTCCACTTT. Residues: CASSPWGHPNSSPLHF.

The chain combines TRBV6-2 or TRBV6-3 with TRBJ2-7; TRBD1 might be the D (5 bases). V was clipped by 0 bases and J by 7 bases, with 16 bases between them. CDR3 length: 15 residues. The germline gives CDR1 MNHEY, CDR2 SVGEGT. The CDR3: CASSYSKYRSGEQYV. The CDR3 coding sequence is TGTGCCAGCAGTTACTCGAAATATAGATCAGGGGAGCAGTACGTC.

The rearrangement joins TRBV7-2 to TRBJ2-2; tentative D call: TRBD1 (6 bases). Germline V lookup: CDR1 SGHTA, CDR2 FQGNSA. Between the trimmed V and J ends, which lost 0 bases and 0 bases, there was a span of 8 bases. The CDR3 has 16 amino acids. CDR3 bases: TGTGCCAGCAGCTTAGCCGGGACACCGAACACCGGGGAGCTGTTTTTT. It is translated as CASSLAGTPNTGELFF.

This sequence joins TRBV6-6 and TRBJ2-3; 11 bases fit TRBD1. V shed 1 base and J 4 bases; nucleotides not matched to a gene: 4. The CDR3 is 16 residues long. Germline V gives CDR1 MNHNY, CDR2 SVGAGI (reference sequence). CDR3 sequence reads: CASSYLPGQGADTQYF. CDR3 sequence (DNA): TGTGCCAGCAGTTACTTACCGGGACAGGGGGCAGATACGCAGTATTTT.

This chain uses TRBV18 with TRBJ1-2; no reliable D call. Between the trimmed V and J ends, which lost 4 bases and 8 bases, there was a span of 14 bases. The CDR3 is 13 residues long. CDR1 is KGHSH, CDR2 LQKENI, per germline. CDR3 nucleotide sequence: TGTGCCAGCTCACTCTCAGACACACGAGGCTACACCTTC. Its translation is CASSLSDTRGYTF.

This clone was counted a few times. This rearrangement joins TRBV6-5 to TRBJ1-5, with D maybe TRBD1 (5 bases). The V gene's germline CDR1 is MNHEY and CDR2 SVGAGI. Trimming shortened V by 8 bases and J by 1 base, and 9 bases separated the two germline ends. The CDR3 covers 13 residues. The CDR3 loop is CASAQGSNQPQHF. DNA of the CDR3: TGTGCCAGCGCCCAGGGAAGCAATCAGCCCCAGCATTTT.

V gene TRBV28 combines with J gene TRBJ2-7; 11 bases are shared with TRBD2. Looked up from germline, CDR1 is MDHEN and CDR2 is SYDVKM. The CDR3 loop spans 16 amino acids. With 6 bases clipped from V and 6 bases from J, the junction kept 13 bases outside the gene matches. The CDR3 sequence is CASRPAGTSGLREQYV. The CDR3 DNA follows: TGTGCCAGCAGGCCCGCAGGGACTAGCGGACTTCGCGAGCAGTACGTC.

This clone has only a few counts. This sequence joins TRBV24-1 and TRBJ2-5, with TRBD1 matching 7 bases. V gave up 3 bases and J gave up 1 base; unmatched junction bases: 4. Germline V gene sequence: CDR1 KGHDR, CDR2 SFDVKD. The CDR3 has 15 amino acids. CDR3 coding DNA: TGTGCCACCAGTGATACCAGGGGGATCCAAGAGACCCAGTACTTC. Residues: CATSDTRGIQETQYF.

The genes are TRBV27 and TRBJ1-2; 7 bases are a match to TRBD1. J gave up 5 bases and V 6 bases, and 9 bases lay outside the gene matches. The CDR3 covers 14 residues. Germline CDR1 MNHEY, CDR2 SMNVEV (reference sequence). CDR3 nucleotides: TGTGCCAGCAGAAGGACAGGATGGCTGTATGGCTACACCTTC. Translated: CASRRTGWLYGYTF.

The chain carries TRBV7-9 and TRBJ2-7; 7 bases fit TRBD2. CDR1 is SEHNR and CDR2 is FQNEAQ in the germline V gene (reference sequence). The length of the CDR3 is 15 residues. With 2 bases clipped from V and 2 bases from J, the junction kept 6 bases outside the gene matches. The CDR3 sequence is CASSLLAGLTYEQYF. CDR3 nucleotide sequence: TGTGCCAGCAGCTTATTAGCGGGCCTAACCTACGAGCAGTACTTC.

The chain joins TRBV7-9 to TRBJ2-2, with D maybe TRBD1 (5 bases). CDR3 length equals 15 residues. The germline V and J ends were trimmed by 6 bases and 5 bases, with 16 bases remaining between them. Germline loops: CDR1 SEHNR, CDR2 FQNEAQ (reference sequence). The CDR3 here is CASSPQGGETGELFF. Here the CDR3 DNA reads TGTGCCAGCAGTCCTCAGGGCGGTGAGACCGGGGAGCTGTTTTTT.

The chain combines TRBV6-1 with TRBJ1-2; no definite D call. In germline, CDR1 is MNHNS, CDR2 SASEGT. Trimming removed 3 bases from V and 4 bases from J, with 9 bases in between. The CDR3 has 13 amino acids. CDR3 in amino acids: CASSEEVTYGYTF. The DNA for the CDR3 is TGTGCCAGCAGTGAGGAGGTTACCTATGGCTACACCTTC.

This clone appeared once. The rearrangement links TRBV11-3 to TRBJ2-1, with D tentatively TRBD2 (5 bases). The CDR3 covers 17 residues. V lost 0 bases and J lost 3, with 15 bases in between. CDR1 is SGHNT, CDR2 YENEEA, per germline. CDR3 in amino acids: CASSLDSRGKGYNEQFF. CDR3 DNA sequence: TGTGCCAGCAGCTTAGATTCACGGGGAAAGGGCTACAATGAGCAGTTCTTC.

The rearrangement joins TRBV6-5 to TRBJ2-5; D is ambiguous. This CDR3 is built from 10 residues. The germline CDR1 and CDR2 sequences are MNHEY and SVGAGI. V lost 5 bases and J lost 5, with 3 bases in between. The CDR3 loop reads CASSRETQYF. The CDR3 DNA is TGTGCCAGCAGTCGTGAGACCCAGTACTTC.

The chain has TRBV19 and TRBJ1-3; D is perhaps TRBD1 (5 bases). CDR3 length: 15 amino acids. Trimming removed 1 base at V and 5 bases at J, with 12 bases between. Germline CDR1 LNHDA, CDR2 SQIVND (reference sequence). CDR3 sequence reads: CASSIAGHTRNTIYF. The DNA of the CDR3 is TGTGCCAGTAGTATAGCCGGACACACTCGAAACACCATATATTTT.

The chain is built from TRBV12-5 and TRBJ2-4; 11 nucleotides agree with TRBD1. Trimming took 4 bases from V and 0 from J; bases not matched to a gene: 8. Germline assignment: CDR1 LGHNT and CDR2 FRNRAP. There are 18 residues in the CDR3. CDR3 amino acids: CASGWGTGGSIAKNIQYF. As DNA, the CDR3 is TGTGCTAGTGGTTGGGGGACAGGGGGTTCCATAGCCAAAAACATTCAGTACTTC.

The chain employs TRBV6-6 and TRBJ2-7; D possibly corresponds to TRBD1 (6 bases). The CDR3 contains 13 residues. Trimming took 2 bases from V and 6 from J, leaving 11 bases between them. CDR1 and CDR2 (germline): MNHNY, SVGAGI (reference sequence). The CDR3, as DNA: TGTGCCAGCAGTTACCGTCCAGGGGCCGAGCAGTACTTC. This translates into CASSYRPGAEQYF.

This clone appeared once. V is TRBV7-9 and J is TRBJ2-7; perhaps TRBD2 as D (5 bases). V was shortened by 5 bases and J by 2 bases, with 13 bases between the two germline ends. Germline CDR1 and CDR2: SEHNR and FQNEAQ (reference sequence). CDR3 length: 14 residues. As DNA, the CDR3 is TGTGCCAGCAGCCCCCGGGCCGGGGCCTACGAGCAGTACTTC. Translation: CASSPRAGAYEQYF.

The V gene is TRBV19, the J gene TRBJ1-5, with a possible D match to TRBD1 (6 bases). Germline assignment: CDR1 LNHDA and CDR2 SQIVND (reference sequence). The CDR3 sequence is 18 residues long. V lost 6 bases and J lost 2, with 23 bases in between. CDR3: CASRPPLTGFGGNQPQHF. The CDR3 DNA follows: TGTGCCAGTAGACCGCCCTTAACAGGGTTTGGTGGCAATCAGCCCCAGCATTTT.

The chain employs TRBV19 and TRBJ1-1; D is undetermined. CDR3 size: 13 residues. Looked up from germline, CDR1 is LNHDA and CDR2 is SQIVND (reference sequence). V lost 4 bases and J 0 bases, leaving 6 bases between the germline ends. CDR3 DNA: TGTGCCAGTAGTAGGTCCCTGAACACTGAAGCTTTCTTT. It yields the protein CASSRSLNTEAFF.

CDR3 nucleotide sequence: TGTGCCAGCAGTGCTCTAGGGACCCCCACAAGGCCCCAGCATTTT. Its translation is CASSALGTPTRPQHF. J is TRBJ1-5 and V is TRBV6-2 or TRBV6-3; a weak D match, TRBD1 (5 bases). Germline V gene sequence: CDR1 MNHEY, CDR2 SVGEGT. Trimming shortened V by 5 bases and J by 9 bases, and 20 bases separated the two germline ends. The length of the CDR3 is 15 residues.

The rearrangement links TRBV2 to TRBJ1-5; D not certain. The CDR3 is made up of 14 amino acids. V was shortened by 1 base and J by 9 bases, with 13 bases between the two germline ends. Germline CDR1 is SNHLY and CDR2 is FYNNEI. CDR3 sequence (DNA): TGTGCCAGCAGTGAAGTAACACTTGAACGGCCCCAGCATTTT. Encoded protein: CASSEVTLERPQHF.

The V gene is TRBV19, the J gene TRBJ2-1; 9 bases are a match to TRBD2. Germline CDR1 LNHDA, CDR2 SQIVND (reference sequence). The CDR3 is 16 amino acids. The ends lost 6 bases at V and 1 base at J; junction bases unmatched: 7. The CDR3 region is CASSHTSGYSYNEQFF. Written as DNA, the CDR3 is TGTGCCAGTAGCCACACTAGCGGGTATTCCTACAATGAGCAGTTCTTC.

V usage is TRBV5-8 and J usage is TRBJ2-5, with D maybe TRBD1 (6 bases). Deletions cut 4 bases from V and 1 base from J, with 14 bases between. The CDR3 is 15 residues long. Germline CDR1 is SGHTS and CDR2 is YDEGEE. The CDR3 coding sequence is TGTGCCAGCAGCCTTGGACAGTCTTTCCAAGAGACCCAGTACTTC. Translation: CASSLGQSFQETQYF.

The chain is built from TRBV24-1 and TRBJ1-5, with a tentative D call TRBD1 (6 bases). CDR1 is KGHDR, CDR2 SFDVKD, per germline. CDR3 length: 13 amino acids. Trimming removed 4 bases from V and 7 bases from J, with 10 bases in between. CDR3 loop: CATSEQGGQPQHF. The CDR3, as DNA: TGTGCCACCAGTGAACAGGGCGGGCAGCCCCAGCATTTT.

This chain connects TRBV7-7 to TRBJ2-3, with 10 bases lining up with TRBD2. Germline-derived CDR1 and CDR2 are SSHAT and FNYEAQ (reference sequence). The CDR3 sequence is 15 residues long. J was trimmed by 4 bases and V by 2 bases; bases with no gene match: 3. The CDR3 DNA reads TGTGCCAGCAGCTTACAAGGGACTAGCGCAGATACGCAGTATTTT. It translates to CASSLQGTSADTQYF.

The V call is TRBV6-5, the J call TRBJ1-6; 9 bases map to TRBD1. There are 15 residues in the CDR3. Trimming removed 2 bases from V and 7 bases from J; junction bases left unmatched: 3. Germline lookup yields CDR1 MNHEY and CDR2 SVGAGI. The CDR3 sequence is CASSYQGQGNSPLHF. The CDR3 DNA reads TGTGCCAGCAGTTACCAGGGACAGGGAAATTCACCCCTCCACTTT.